The present T cell receptor (beta chain) was sequenced within a study of T cell repertoires in cytomegalovirus infection. Study information: Indications of both CMV infection and matching HLA type were provided by public TCR beta signatures.

In regard to this clonotype: Antigen specificity is unknown.

In TCRdb, the reads were re-called with MiXCR into one record per CDR3 protein. Of 750,000 to 900,000 distinct CDR3 sequences in the sample, approximately 32% were seen once. V was cut by 6 bases and J by 6 bases, with 20 bases left in between. Germline CDR1 is LNHDA and CDR2 is SQIVND (reference sequence). The CDR3 runs 15 residues. The chain employs TRBV19 and TRBJ1-1, with D unresolved. Sequences were derived from cultured CD8+ T cells from PBMCs, sampled from culture after CMV antigen stimulation. The TCR comes from a human donor in good health (CMV status not recorded). Some clones in this sample may be carry-over from other donors' samples. The CDR3 protein is CASSRRHPSGPEAFF. CDR3 DNA sequence: TGTGCCAGTAGCAGACGACACCCCTCAGGTCCTGAAGCTTTCTTT.